The rows below give T cell receptor beta chains drawn from one sample of a study of blood T cells in healthy people across ages. TCRdb re-analysed the 5' RACE reads in MiXCR, keeping a single row per CDR3 protein. The profile shows under 2,000,000 distinct CDR3 sequences, about 50% of them singletons. Input material: blood. Receptor source: a woman aged 40 to 50 in good health. Both conserved end residues are part of each CDR3. D genes are given only for firm matches. Expanded clones are given a class, and other clones once, few, many or no size at all.

CDR3 length: 15; J gene: TRBJ1-2; clone size: NA; D gene: NA; V gene: TRBV5-1; CDR3 DNA: TGCGCCAGCAGCAACCAGACGACAGGCTACTATGGCTACACCTTC; CDR3 protein: CASSNQTTGYYGYTF
CDR3 length: 14; J gene: TRBJ2-5; clone size: NA; D gene: NA; V gene: TRBV18; CDR3 DNA: TGTGCCAGCCGGAACCAGCTAGGCGTGGAGACCCAGTACTTC; CDR3 protein: CASRNQLGVETQYF
CDR3 length: 14; J gene: TRBJ2-7; clone size: NA; D gene: NA; V gene: TRBV6-6; CDR3 DNA: TGTGCCAGCACCAGGGGGGGACTGCAGTACGAGCAGTACTTC; CDR3 protein: CASTRGGLQYEQYF
CDR3 length: 17; J gene: TRBJ1-4; clone size: once; D gene: TRBD1; V gene: TRBV6-2/TRBV6-3; CDR3 DNA: TGTGCCAGCAGTCCGAGGAAGACAGGGGCAACTAATGAAAAACTGTTTTTT; CDR3 protein: CASSPRKTGATNEKLFF
CDR3 length: 17; J gene: TRBJ2-1; clone size: few; D gene: NA; V gene: TRBV12-3/TRBV12-4; CDR3 DNA: TGTGCCAGCAGTCCGCATCAGGGGCTCCCCTTCTACAATGAGCAGTTCTTC; CDR3 protein: CASSPHQGLPFYNEQFF
CDR3 length: 14; J gene: TRBJ2-3; clone size: few; D gene: NA; V gene: TRBV18; CDR3 DNA: TGTGCCAGCTCACCAGGGTCTTACACAGATACGCAGTATTTT; CDR3 protein: CASSPGSYTDTQYF
CDR3 length: 13; J gene: TRBJ2-5; clone size: once; D gene: TRBD1; V gene: TRBV7-9; CDR3 DNA: TGTGCCATCGGACAGGGGCATTCTGAGGCCCAGTACTTC; CDR3 protein: CAIGQGHSEAQYF
CDR3 length: 14; J gene: TRBJ1-2; clone size: NA; D gene: NA; V gene: TRBV28; CDR3 DNA: TGTGCCAGCAGTTTATCGACCCCGCCGGCTGGCTACACCTTC; CDR3 protein: CASSLSTPPAGYTF
CDR3 length: 16; J gene: TRBJ2-3; clone size: NA; D gene: NA; V gene: TRBV9; CDR3 DNA: TGTGCCAGCAGCGGCCCCCTTTGGTCCGCCACAGATACGCAGTATTTT; CDR3 protein: CASSGPLWSATDTQYF
CDR3 length: 13; J gene: TRBJ1-5; clone size: once; D gene: NA; V gene: TRBV28; CDR3 DNA: TGTGCCAGCAGCCCGCAAGAGCATCAGCCCCAGCATTTT; CDR3 protein: CASSPQEHQPQHF
CDR3 length: 15; J gene: TRBJ2-4; clone size: few; D gene: TRBD1; V gene: TRBV20-1; CDR3 DNA: TGCAGTGCTATAGACAGGGAAGGTACCAAAAACATTCAGTACTTC; CDR3 protein: CSAIDREGTKNIQYF
CDR3 length: 15; J gene: TRBJ2-7; clone size: NA; D gene: NA; V gene: TRBV20-1; CDR3 DNA: TGCAGTGCTAGAGGATACAGCCAGGGTTCCTACGAGCAGTACTTC; CDR3 protein: CSARGYSQGSYEQYF
CDR3 length: 14; J gene: TRBJ1-1; clone size: NA; D gene: NA; V gene: TRBV25-1; CDR3 DNA: TGTGCCAGCAGATCGGACCCATTGAACACTGAAGCTTTCTTT; CDR3 protein: CASRSDPLNTEAFF
CDR3 length: 16; J gene: TRBJ1-2; clone size: NA; D gene: NA; V gene: TRBV7-2; CDR3 DNA: TGTGCCAGCAGCTTAGGGTCCGGGGCCAACGACTATGGCTACACCTTC; CDR3 protein: CASSLGSGANDYGYTF
CDR3 length: 11; J gene: TRBJ1-2; clone size: NA; D gene: NA; V gene: TRBV9; CDR3 DNA: TGTGCCAGCGAACGGAACTATGGCTACACCTTC; CDR3 protein: CASERNYGYTF
CDR3 length: 16; J gene: TRBJ1-5; clone size: NA; D gene: NA; V gene: TRBV7-2; CDR3 DNA: TGTGCCAGCAGCTTAGCGCTGGGCAGGGAGAATCAGCCCCAGCATTTT; CDR3 protein: CASSLALGRENQPQHF
CDR3 length: 15; J gene: TRBJ1-6; clone size: NA; D gene: TRBD1; V gene: TRBV9; CDR3 DNA: TGTGCCAGCAGCGCCCCAACAGGGGGGAATTCACCCCTCCACTTT; CDR3 protein: CASSAPTGGNSPLHF
CDR3 length: 15; J gene: TRBJ1-2; clone size: few; D gene: TRBD1; V gene: TRBV12-3/TRBV12-4; CDR3 DNA: TGTGCCAGCAGTCGGACAGGGAGGGCTAACTATGGTTACACCTTC; CDR3 protein: CASSRTGRANYGYTF
CDR3 length: 14; J gene: TRBJ2-3; clone size: NA; D gene: NA; V gene: TRBV9; CDR3 DNA: TGTGCCAGCAGCGTGAAGGGTAGCACAGATACGCAGTATTTT; CDR3 protein: CASSVKGSTDTQYF
CDR3 length: 11; J gene: TRBJ2-5; clone size: NA; D gene: NA; V gene: TRBV6-5; CDR3 DNA: TGTGCCAGCGCAACGGGTGGACAGCCGATCTTC; CDR3 protein: CASATGGQPIF
CDR3 length: 13; J gene: TRBJ2-7; clone size: NA; D gene: NA; V gene: TRBV10-3; CDR3 DNA: TGTGCCATCAGTGGGCTTTCGGGGCGGGAGCAGTACTTC; CDR3 protein: CAISGLSGREQYF
CDR3 length: 17; J gene: TRBJ2-1; clone size: few; D gene: TRBD2; V gene: TRBV5-1; CDR3 DNA: TGCGCCAGCAGCTTGGTAGCTGGCGGGGGGTACAGCAATGAGCAGTTCTTC; CDR3 protein: CASSLVAGGGYSNEQFF
CDR3 length: 16; J gene: TRBJ2-1; clone size: NA; D gene: NA; V gene: TRBV9; CDR3 DNA: TGTGCCAGCAGCGTAGCTTCAGGGGTCGACTACAATGAGCAGTTCTTC; CDR3 protein: CASSVASGVDYNEQFF
CDR3 length: 16; J gene: TRBJ2-3; clone size: few; D gene: TRBD2; V gene: TRBV15; CDR3 DNA: TGTGCCACCAGCAGAGAACTAGCGGTGTTCACAGATACGCAGTATTTT; CDR3 protein: CATSRELAVFTDTQYF
CDR3 length: 14; J gene: TRBJ1-1; clone size: NA; D gene: NA; V gene: TRBV9; CDR3 DNA: TGTGCCAGCAATACTCGGGGGGCCGGCACTGAAGCTTTCTTT; CDR3 protein: CASNTRGAGTEAFF
CDR3 length: 16; J gene: TRBJ2-1; clone size: NA; D gene: NA; V gene: TRBV6-1; CDR3 DNA: TGTGCCAGCAGGATAAACAGGGGAGGCTCCTACAATGAGCAGTTCTTC; CDR3 protein: CASRINRGGSYNEQFF
CDR3 length: 15; J gene: TRBJ2-3; clone size: NA; D gene: TRBD1; V gene: TRBV6-4; CDR3 DNA: TGTGCCAGCAGTTCGGACAGGGCCGCCACAGATACGCAGTATTTT; CDR3 protein: CASSSDRAATDTQYF
CDR3 length: 15; J gene: TRBJ1-5; clone size: NA; D gene: NA; V gene: TRBV27; CDR3 DNA: TGTGCCAGCAGTTATAACAGCTATAGCAATCAGCCCCAGCATTTT; CDR3 protein: CASSYNSYSNQPQHF
CDR3 length: 16; J gene: TRBJ2-7; clone size: few; D gene: NA; V gene: TRBV7-2; CDR3 DNA: TGTGCCAGCAGCTTAGATGGGGGGGCGAGCTCCTACGAGCAGTACTTC; CDR3 protein: CASSLDGGASSYEQYF
CDR3 length: 18; J gene: TRBJ2-5; clone size: NA; D gene: TRBD2; V gene: TRBV15; CDR3 DNA: TGTGCCACCAGCAGAGATGCGGGAACTAGCGGGGGTATGAATGAGCAGTACTTC; CDR3 protein: CATSRDAGTSGGMNEQYF
CDR3 length: 15; J gene: TRBJ2-5; clone size: NA; D gene: NA; V gene: TRBV7-3; CDR3 DNA: TGTGCCAGCAGCTTAGATTCCAGGCAGGAAGAGACCCAGTACTTC; CDR3 protein: CASSLDSRQEETQYF
CDR3 length: 17; J gene: TRBJ1-1; clone size: few; D gene: TRBD1; V gene: TRBV29-1; CDR3 DNA: TGCAGCGTAGACAGGGGGTCGCCCGCCCCATTGAACACTGAAGCTTTCTTT; CDR3 protein: CSVDRGSPAPLNTEAFF
CDR3 length: 12; J gene: TRBJ2-1; clone size: few; D gene: TRBD2; V gene: TRBV29-1; CDR3 DNA: TGCAGCGTTGGGGACTATTACAATGAGCAGTTCTTC; CDR3 protein: CSVGDYYNEQFF
CDR3 length: 13; J gene: TRBJ1-1; clone size: few; D gene: TRBD1; V gene: TRBV20-1; CDR3 DNA: TGCAGTGCTCCGGGACAGGGGAGGCCTGAAGCTTTCTTT; CDR3 protein: CSAPGQGRPEAFF
CDR3 length: 15; J gene: TRBJ2-1; clone size: NA; D gene: TRBD1; V gene: TRBV4-3; CDR3 DNA: TGCGCCAGCAGCCAAACGACAGGGAAGTACAATGAGCAGTTCTTC; CDR3 protein: CASSQTTGKYNEQFF
CDR3 length: 15; J gene: TRBJ1-6; clone size: NA; D gene: NA; V gene: TRBV28; CDR3 DNA: TGTGCCAGCAGTCCGGGGGTTATCAGAGATTCACCCCTCCACTTT; CDR3 protein: CASSPGVIRDSPLHF
CDR3 length: 14; J gene: TRBJ2-5; clone size: NA; D gene: TRBD1; V gene: TRBV10-3; CDR3 DNA: TGTGCCATCAGTAGCCGGGACAGCCAAGAGACCCAGTACTTC; CDR3 protein: CAISSRDSQETQYF
CDR3 length: 12; J gene: TRBJ2-7; clone size: NA; D gene: NA; V gene: TRBV7-8; CDR3 DNA: TGTGCCAGCAGCCAATACCCTAACGAGCAGTACTTC; CDR3 protein: CASSQYPNEQYF
CDR3 length: 16; J gene: TRBJ2-2; clone size: NA; D gene: NA; V gene: TRBV5-1; CDR3 DNA: TGCGCCAGCAGCTTGGATCGGGGGGCCTTCACCGGGGAGCTGTTTTTT; CDR3 protein: CASSLDRGAFTGELFF
CDR3 length: 17; J gene: TRBJ2-3; clone size: NA; D gene: TRBD2; V gene: TRBV29-1; CDR3 DNA: TGCAGCGCCCGGGGGGCTAGCGGGGGCCCTAGCACAGATACGCAGTATTTT; CDR3 protein: CSARGASGGPSTDTQYF
CDR3 length: 14; J gene: TRBJ2-7; clone size: NA; D gene: TRBD2; V gene: TRBV7-9; CDR3 DNA: TGTGCCAGCAGCTTCGGGGGGGCAACCTACGAGCAGTACTTC; CDR3 protein: CASSFGGATYEQYF
CDR3 length: 13; J gene: TRBJ1-5; clone size: NA; D gene: NA; V gene: TRBV5-1; CDR3 DNA: TGCGCCAGCAGCTTGGTCGGTGCTCAGCCCCAGCATTTT; CDR3 protein: CASSLVGAQPQHF
CDR3 length: 15; J gene: TRBJ2-6; clone size: NA; D gene: NA; V gene: TRBV18; CDR3 DNA: TGTGCCAGCTCCACAGCTCCTTCTGGGGCCAACGTCCTGACTTTC; CDR3 protein: CASSTAPSGANVLTF
CDR3 length: 18; J gene: TRBJ2-5; clone size: NA; D gene: TRBD2; V gene: TRBV28; CDR3 DNA: TGTGCCAGCAGCCCTCAGGGATTCGGCGGGGGGGCCGGGAAGACCCAGTACTTC; CDR3 protein: CASSPQGFGGGAGKTQYF
CDR3 length: 14; J gene: TRBJ2-7; clone size: few; D gene: NA; V gene: TRBV12-3/TRBV12-4; CDR3 DNA: TGTGCCAGCAGCCTGACTGTAATGCACTACGAGCAGTACTTC; CDR3 protein: CASSLTVMHYEQYF
CDR3 length: 16; J gene: TRBJ2-3; clone size: NA; D gene: TRBD2; V gene: TRBV4-3; CDR3 DNA: TGCGCCAGCAGCCAAGGGGCTAGCGGGGTGGGAGATACGCAGTATTTT; CDR3 protein: CASSQGASGVGDTQYF
CDR3 length: 16; J gene: TRBJ2-6; clone size: NA; D gene: NA; V gene: TRBV27; CDR3 DNA: TGTGCCAGCAGTTTATCCTGGGTCTCTGGGGCCAACGTCCTGACTTTC; CDR3 protein: CASSLSWVSGANVLTF
CDR3 length: 16; J gene: TRBJ1-5; clone size: NA; D gene: TRBD1; V gene: TRBV28; CDR3 DNA: TGTGCCAGCAGTGAACCAAGGGACAGTAGGTTGAAGCCCCAGCATTTT; CDR3 protein: CASSEPRDSRLKPQHF
CDR3 length: 12; J gene: TRBJ2-1; clone size: NA; D gene: NA; V gene: TRBV20-1; CDR3 DNA: TGCAGTGCTAGGAGTGGCAACAATGAGCAGTTCTTC; CDR3 protein: CSARSGNNEQFF
CDR3 length: 16; J gene: TRBJ2-3; clone size: few; D gene: NA; V gene: TRBV6-5; CDR3 DNA: TGTGCCAGCAGTTCCGGGACGGGAGAACACACAGATACGCAGTATTTT; CDR3 protein: CASSSGTGEHTDTQYF
CDR3 length: 18; J gene: TRBJ2-4; clone size: NA; D gene: TRBD1; V gene: TRBV28; CDR3 DNA: TGTGCCAGCAGTTTCACAGGGGGTCCCACTTTAGCCAAAAACATTCAGTACTTC; CDR3 protein: CASSFTGGPTLAKNIQYF
CDR3 length: 14; J gene: TRBJ2-1; clone size: NA; D gene: NA; V gene: TRBV5-1; CDR3 DNA: TGCGCCAGCAGCTATGGACAACCAAGCAATGAGCAGTTCTTC; CDR3 protein: CASSYGQPSNEQFF
CDR3 length: 15; J gene: TRBJ1-1; clone size: NA; D gene: NA; V gene: TRBV7-2; CDR3 DNA: TGTGCCAGCAGCCCCCGGGGGGGCGGGTACACTGAAGCTTTCTTT; CDR3 protein: CASSPRGGGYTEAFF